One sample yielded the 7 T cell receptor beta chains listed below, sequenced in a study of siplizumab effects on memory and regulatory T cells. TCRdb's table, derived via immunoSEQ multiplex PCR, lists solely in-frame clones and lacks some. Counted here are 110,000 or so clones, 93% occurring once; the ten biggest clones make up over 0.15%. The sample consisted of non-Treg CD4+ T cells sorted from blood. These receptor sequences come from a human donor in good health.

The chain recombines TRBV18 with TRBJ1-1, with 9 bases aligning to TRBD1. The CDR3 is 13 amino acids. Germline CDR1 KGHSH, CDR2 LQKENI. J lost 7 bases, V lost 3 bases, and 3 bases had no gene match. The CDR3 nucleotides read TGTGCCAGCTCACCCCCGGGACAGGGTGAAGCTTTCTTT. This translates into CASSPPGQGEAFF.

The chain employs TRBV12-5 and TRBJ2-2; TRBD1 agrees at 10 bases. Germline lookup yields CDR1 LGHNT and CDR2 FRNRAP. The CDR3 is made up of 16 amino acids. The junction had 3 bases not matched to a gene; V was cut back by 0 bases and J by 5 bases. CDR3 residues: CASGLVWTGGTGELFF. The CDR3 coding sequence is TGTGCTAGTGGTTTGGTATGGACAGGGGGGACCGGGGAGCTGTTTTTT.

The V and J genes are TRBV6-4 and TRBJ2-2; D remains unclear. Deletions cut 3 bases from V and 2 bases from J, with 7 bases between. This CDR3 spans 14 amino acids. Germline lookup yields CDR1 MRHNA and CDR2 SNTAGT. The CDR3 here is CASSESRNTGELFF. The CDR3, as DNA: TGTGCCAGCAGTGAATCTAGAAACACCGGGGAGCTGTTTTTT.

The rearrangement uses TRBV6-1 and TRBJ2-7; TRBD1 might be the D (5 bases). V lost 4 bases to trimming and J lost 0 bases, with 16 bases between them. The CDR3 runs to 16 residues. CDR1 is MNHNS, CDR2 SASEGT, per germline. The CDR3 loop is CASSGGLTESSYEQYF. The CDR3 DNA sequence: TGTGCCAGCAGTGGAGGTCTGACAGAGAGCTCCTACGAGCAGTACTTC.

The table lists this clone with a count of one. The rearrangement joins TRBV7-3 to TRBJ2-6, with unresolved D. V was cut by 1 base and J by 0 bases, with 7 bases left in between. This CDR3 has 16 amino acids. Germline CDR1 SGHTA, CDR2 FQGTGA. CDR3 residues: CASSLISFSGANVLTF. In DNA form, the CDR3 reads TGTGCCAGCAGCTTAATCAGCTTCTCTGGGGCCAACGTCCTGACTTTC.

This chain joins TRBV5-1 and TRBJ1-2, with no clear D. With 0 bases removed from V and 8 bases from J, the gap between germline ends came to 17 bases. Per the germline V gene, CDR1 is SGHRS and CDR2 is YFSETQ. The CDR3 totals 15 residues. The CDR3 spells CASSLVAGGAEGYTF. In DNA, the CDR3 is TGCGCCAGCAGCTTGGTGGCGGGCGGTGCGGAAGGCTACACCTTC.

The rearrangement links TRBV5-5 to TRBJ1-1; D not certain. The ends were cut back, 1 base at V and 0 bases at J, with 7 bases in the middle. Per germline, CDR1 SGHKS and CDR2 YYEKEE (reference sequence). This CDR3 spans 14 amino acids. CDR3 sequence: CASSLHGMNTEAFF. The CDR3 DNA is TGTGCCAGCAGCTTGCACGGGATGAACACTGAAGCTTTCTTT.